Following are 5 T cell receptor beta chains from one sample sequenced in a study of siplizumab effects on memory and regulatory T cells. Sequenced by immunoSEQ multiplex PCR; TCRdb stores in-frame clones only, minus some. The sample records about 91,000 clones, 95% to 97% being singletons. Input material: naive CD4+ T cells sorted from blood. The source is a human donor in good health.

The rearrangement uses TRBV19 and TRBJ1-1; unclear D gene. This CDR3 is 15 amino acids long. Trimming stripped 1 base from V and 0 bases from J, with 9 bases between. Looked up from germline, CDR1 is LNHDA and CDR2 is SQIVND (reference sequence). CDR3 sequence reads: CASSIAGRMNTEAFF. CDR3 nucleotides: TGTGCCAGTAGTATAGCTGGACGGATGAACACTGAAGCTTTCTTT. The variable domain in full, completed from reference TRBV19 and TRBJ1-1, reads DGGITQSPKYLFRKEGQNVTLSCEQNLNHDAMYWYRQDPGQGLRLIYYSQIVNDFQKGDIAEGYSVSREKKESFPLTVTSAQKNPTAFYLCASSIAGRMNTEAFFGQGTRLTVV.

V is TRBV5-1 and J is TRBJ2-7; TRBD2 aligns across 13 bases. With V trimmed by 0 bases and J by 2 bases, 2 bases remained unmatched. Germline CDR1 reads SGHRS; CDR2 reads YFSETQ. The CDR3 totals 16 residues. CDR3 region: CASSLGTSGGAYEQYF. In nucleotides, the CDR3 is TGCGCCAGCAGCTTGGGCACTAGCGGGGGGGCCTACGAGCAGTACTTC.

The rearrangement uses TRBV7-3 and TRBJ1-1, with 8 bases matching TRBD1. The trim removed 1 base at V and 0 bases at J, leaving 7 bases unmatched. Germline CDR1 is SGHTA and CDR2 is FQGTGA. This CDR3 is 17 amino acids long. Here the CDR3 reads CASSLMGGGQVNTEAFF. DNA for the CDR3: TGTGCCAGCAGCTTAATGGGGGGGGGACAGGTGAACACTGAAGCTTTCTTT.

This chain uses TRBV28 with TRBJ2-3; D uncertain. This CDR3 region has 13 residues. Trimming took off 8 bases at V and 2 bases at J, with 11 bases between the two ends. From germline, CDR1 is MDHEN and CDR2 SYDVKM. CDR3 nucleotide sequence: TGTGCCAGCGGCCGTTTTTTCACAGATACGCAGTATTTT. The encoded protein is CASGRFFTDTQYF.

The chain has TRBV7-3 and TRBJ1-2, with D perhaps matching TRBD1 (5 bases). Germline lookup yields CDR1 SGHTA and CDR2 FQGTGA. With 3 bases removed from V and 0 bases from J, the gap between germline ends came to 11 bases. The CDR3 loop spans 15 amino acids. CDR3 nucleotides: TGTGCCAGCAGCTTCACCGGGGCCGCTAACTATGGCTACACCTTC. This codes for CASSFTGAANYGYTF.